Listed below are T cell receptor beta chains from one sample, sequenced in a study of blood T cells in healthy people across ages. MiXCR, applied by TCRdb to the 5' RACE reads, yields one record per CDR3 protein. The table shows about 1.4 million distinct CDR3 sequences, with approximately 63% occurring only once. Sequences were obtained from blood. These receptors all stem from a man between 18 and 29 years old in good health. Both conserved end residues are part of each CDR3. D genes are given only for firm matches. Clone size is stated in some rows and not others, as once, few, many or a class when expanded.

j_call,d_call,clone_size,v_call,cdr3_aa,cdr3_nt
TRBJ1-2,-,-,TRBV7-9,CASSPAAYGYTF,TGTGCCAGCAGCCCCGCCGCCTATGGCTACACCTTC
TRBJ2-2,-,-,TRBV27,CATGHYTGELFF,TGTGCCACGGGACACTACACCGGGGAGCTGTTTTTT
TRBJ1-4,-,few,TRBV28,CASSQTALNEKLFF,TGTGCCAGCAGTCAGACAGCGCTAAATGAAAAACTGTTTTTT
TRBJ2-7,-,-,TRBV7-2,CASSVYRTGGSEQYF,TGTGCCAGCAGCGTCTACAGGACCGGGGGATCCGAGCAGTACTTC
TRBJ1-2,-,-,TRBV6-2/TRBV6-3,CASSYSPSGQPYYGYTF,TGTGCCAGCAGTTACTCGCCGTCGGGACAACCATACTATGGCTACACCTTC
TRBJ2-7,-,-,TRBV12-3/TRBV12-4,CASSEGVDEQYF,TGTGCCAGCAGTGAAGGGGTCGACGAGCAGTACTTC
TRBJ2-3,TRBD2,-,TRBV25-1,CASSASAGGIRADTQYF,TGTGCCAGCAGTGCTTCGGCGGGAGGGATTCGGGCAGATACGCAGTATTTT
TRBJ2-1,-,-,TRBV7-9,CASSLGPDGGPRRNEQFF,TGTGCCAGCAGCTTAGGACCCGACGGGGGACCTCGAAGGAATGAGCAGTTCTTC
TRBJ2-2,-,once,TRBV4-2,CASGQDEGGTGELFF,TGTGCCAGCGGCCAAGACGAGGGTGGCACCGGGGAGCTGTTTTTT
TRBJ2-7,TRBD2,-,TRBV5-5,CASSFGLAGRYEQYF,TGTGCCAGCAGCTTTGGACTAGCGGGGAGATACGAGCAGTACTTC
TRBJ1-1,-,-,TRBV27,CASSSGLGTEAFF,TGTGCCAGCAGTTCAGGGTTAGGGACTGAAGCTTTCTTT
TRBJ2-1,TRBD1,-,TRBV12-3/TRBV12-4,CASSVRTGANEQFF,TGTGCCAGCAGTGTTAGGACAGGGGCAAATGAGCAGTTCTTC
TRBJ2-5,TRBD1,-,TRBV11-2,CASSLQGAVTETQYF,TGTGCCAGCAGCTTACAGGGGGCGGTCACAGAGACCCAGTACTTC
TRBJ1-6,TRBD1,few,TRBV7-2,CASSPGTGIRNSPLHF,TGTGCCAGCAGCCCCGGGACAGGGATACGAAATTCACCCCTCCACTTT
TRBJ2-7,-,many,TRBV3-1,CASSQGVGDHEQYF,TGTGCCAGCAGCCAAGGGGTAGGGGACCACGAGCAGTACTTC
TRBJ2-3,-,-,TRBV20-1,CSASTGESSTDTQYF,TGCAGTGCTTCAACAGGCGAATCTAGCACAGATACGCAGTATTTT
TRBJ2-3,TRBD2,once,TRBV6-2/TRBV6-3,CASSYTKIAGGGDTQYF,TGTGCCAGCAGTTACACCAAAATAGCGGGAGGAGGAGATACGCAGTATTTT
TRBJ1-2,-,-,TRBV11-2,CASSSSDAYYGYTF,TGTGCCAGCAGCTCTTCTGATGCCTACTATGGCTACACCTTC
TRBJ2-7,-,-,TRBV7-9,CASSPAWLGRSYEQYF,TGTGCCAGCAGCCCTGCCTGGCTAGGACGCAGCTACGAGCAGTACTTC
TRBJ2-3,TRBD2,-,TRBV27,CASSFWRGGTDTQYF,TGTGCCAGCAGTTTTTGGCGGGGGGGCACAGATACGCAGTATTTT
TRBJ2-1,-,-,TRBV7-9,CASSFSLNEQFF,TGTGCCAGCAGTTTTTCGCTCAATGAGCAGTTCTTC
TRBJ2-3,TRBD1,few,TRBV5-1,CASSRTQGAPTDTQYF,TGCGCCAGCAGCCGGACTCAGGGGGCACCAACAGATACGCAGTATTTT
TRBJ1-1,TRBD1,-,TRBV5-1,CASRSTGGSAEAFF,TGCGCCAGCAGGTCGACAGGGGGTAGTGCTGAAGCTTTCTTT
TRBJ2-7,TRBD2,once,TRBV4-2,CASSRTSGLAGGEQYF,TGTGCCAGCAGCCGAACTTCGGGACTAGCGGGTGGCGAGCAGTACTTC
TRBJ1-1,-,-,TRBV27,CASSVQGPTEAFF,TGTGCCAGCAGTGTACAGGGTCCCACTGAAGCTTTCTTT
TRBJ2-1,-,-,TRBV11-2,CASNTPRGIEQFF,TGTGCAAGCAACACGCCTAGGGGGATTGAGCAGTTCTTC
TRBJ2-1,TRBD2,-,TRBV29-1,CSGGGTSGRLGFF,TGCAGCGGGGGGGGGACTAGCGGGAGATTAGGGTTCTTC
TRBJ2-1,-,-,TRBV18,CASSVPAGEQFF,TGTGCCAGCTCAGTACCGGCGGGTGAGCAGTTCTTC
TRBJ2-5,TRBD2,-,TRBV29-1,CSVSGRAWETQYF,TGCAGCGTCAGCGGGAGAGCGTGGGAGACCCAGTACTTC
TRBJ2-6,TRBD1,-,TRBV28,CASSLVRQGGSGANVLTF,TGTGCCAGCAGTCTAGTCCGACAGGGGGGCTCTGGGGCCAACGTCCTGACTTTC
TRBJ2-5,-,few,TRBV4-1,CASSQPIGDQETQYF,TGCGCCAGCAGCCAACCCATTGGCGACCAAGAGACCCAGTACTTC
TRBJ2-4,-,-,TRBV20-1,CSARVVGTVAKNIQYF,TGCAGTGCTAGAGTTGTGGGTACTGTAGCCAAAAACATTCAGTACTTC
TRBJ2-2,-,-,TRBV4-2,CASRETDGANTGELFF,TGTGCCAGCAGAGAGACAGACGGCGCGAACACCGGGGAGCTGTTTTTT
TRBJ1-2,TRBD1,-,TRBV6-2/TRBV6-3,CASTGTGQDYGYTF,TGTGCCAGCACCGGAACCGGACAGGACTATGGCTACACCTTC
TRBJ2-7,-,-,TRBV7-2,CASSSVQPYEQYF,TGTGCCAGCAGCTCCGTACAGCCCTACGAGCAGTACTTC
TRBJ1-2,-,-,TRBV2,CASSVSGGYTF,TGTGCCAGCAGTGTGTCGGGCGGCTACACCTTC